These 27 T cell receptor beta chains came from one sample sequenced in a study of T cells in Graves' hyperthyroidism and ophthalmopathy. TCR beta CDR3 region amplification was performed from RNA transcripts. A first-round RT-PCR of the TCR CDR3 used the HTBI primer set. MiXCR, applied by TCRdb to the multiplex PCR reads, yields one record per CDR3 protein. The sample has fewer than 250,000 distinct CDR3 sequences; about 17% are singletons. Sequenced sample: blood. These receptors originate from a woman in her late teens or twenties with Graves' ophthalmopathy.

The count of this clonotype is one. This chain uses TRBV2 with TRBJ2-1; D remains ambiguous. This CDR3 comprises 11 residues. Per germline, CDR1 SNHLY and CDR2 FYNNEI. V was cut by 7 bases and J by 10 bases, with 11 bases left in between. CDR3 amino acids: CASNRLVEQFF. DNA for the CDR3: TGTGCCAGCAACCGACTGGTGGAGCAGTTCTTC.

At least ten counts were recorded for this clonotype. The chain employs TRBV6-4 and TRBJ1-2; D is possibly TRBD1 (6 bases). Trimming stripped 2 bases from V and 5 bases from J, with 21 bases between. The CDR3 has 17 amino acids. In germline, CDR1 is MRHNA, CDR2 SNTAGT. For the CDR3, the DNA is TGTGCCAGCAGTGACCCGGGCCGTGGGGGCTTCCCGTATGGCTACACCTTC. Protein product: CASSDPGRGGFPYGYTF.

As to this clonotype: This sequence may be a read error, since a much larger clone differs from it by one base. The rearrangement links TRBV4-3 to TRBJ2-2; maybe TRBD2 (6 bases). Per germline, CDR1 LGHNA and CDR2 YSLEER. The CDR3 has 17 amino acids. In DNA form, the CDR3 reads TGCGCCAGCAACCAAGTCGGAGTGGCGGGAAGTGGCGGGGAGCTGTTTTTT. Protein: CASNQVGVAGSGGELFF.

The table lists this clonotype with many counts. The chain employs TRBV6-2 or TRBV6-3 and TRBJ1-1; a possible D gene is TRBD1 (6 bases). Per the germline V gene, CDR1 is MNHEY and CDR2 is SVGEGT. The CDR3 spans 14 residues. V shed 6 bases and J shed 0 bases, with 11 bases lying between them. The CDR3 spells CASSWTEMNTEAFF. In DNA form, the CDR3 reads TGTGCCAGCAGCTGGACAGAGATGAACACTGAAGCTTTCTTT.

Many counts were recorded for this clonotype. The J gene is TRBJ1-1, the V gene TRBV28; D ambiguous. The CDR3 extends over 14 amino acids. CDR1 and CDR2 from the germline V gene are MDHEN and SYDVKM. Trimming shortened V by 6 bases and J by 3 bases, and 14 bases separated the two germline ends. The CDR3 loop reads CASRRPRLDTEAFF. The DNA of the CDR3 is TGTGCCAGCAGACGACCGAGATTGGACACTGAAGCTTTCTTT.

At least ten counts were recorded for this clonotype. The CDR3 nucleotides are TGTGCCAGCAGCTTAGCGGGCAGTAACACTGAAGCTTTCTTT. Translating gives CASSLAGSNTEAFF. The chain uses TRBV11-1 and TRBJ1-1, with D unresolved. Trimming pared 0 bases from V and 2 bases from J, leaving 7 bases between. Germline CDR1 and CDR2: SGHAT and FQDESV (reference sequence). The CDR3 loop spans 14 amino acids.

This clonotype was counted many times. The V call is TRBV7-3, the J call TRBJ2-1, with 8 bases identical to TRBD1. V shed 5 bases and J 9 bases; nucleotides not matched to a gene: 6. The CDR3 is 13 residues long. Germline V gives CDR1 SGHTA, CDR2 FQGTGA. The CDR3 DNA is TGTGCCAGCAGCCTGGACAGGGACGGTGAGCAGTTCTTC. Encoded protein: CASSLDRDGEQFF.

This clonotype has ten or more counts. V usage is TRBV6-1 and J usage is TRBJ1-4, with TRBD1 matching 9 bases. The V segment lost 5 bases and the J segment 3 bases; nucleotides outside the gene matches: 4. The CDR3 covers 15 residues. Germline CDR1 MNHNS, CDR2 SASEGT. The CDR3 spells CASSLQGAANEKLFF. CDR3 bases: TGTGCCAGCAGTTTACAGGGGGCAGCTAATGAAAAACTGTTTTTT.

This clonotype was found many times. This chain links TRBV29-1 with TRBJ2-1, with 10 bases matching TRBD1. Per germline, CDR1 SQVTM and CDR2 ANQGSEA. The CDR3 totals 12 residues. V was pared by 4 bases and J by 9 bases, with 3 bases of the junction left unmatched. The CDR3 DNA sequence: TGCAGCGTTGGACAGGGGGCCACTGAGCAGTTCTTC. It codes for CSVGQGATEQFF.

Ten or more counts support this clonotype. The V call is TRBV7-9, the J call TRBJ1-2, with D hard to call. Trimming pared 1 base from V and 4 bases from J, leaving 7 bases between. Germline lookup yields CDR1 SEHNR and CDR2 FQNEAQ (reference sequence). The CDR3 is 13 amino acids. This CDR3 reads CASSLVGSYGYTF. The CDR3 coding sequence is TGTGCCAGCAGCTTAGTTGGCAGCTATGGCTACACCTTC.

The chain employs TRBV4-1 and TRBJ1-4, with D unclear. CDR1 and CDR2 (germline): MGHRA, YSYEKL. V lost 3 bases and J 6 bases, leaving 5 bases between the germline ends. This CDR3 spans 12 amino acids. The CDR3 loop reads CASSHSYEKLFF. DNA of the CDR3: TGCGCCAGCAGCCACTCCTATGAAAAACTGTTTTTT.

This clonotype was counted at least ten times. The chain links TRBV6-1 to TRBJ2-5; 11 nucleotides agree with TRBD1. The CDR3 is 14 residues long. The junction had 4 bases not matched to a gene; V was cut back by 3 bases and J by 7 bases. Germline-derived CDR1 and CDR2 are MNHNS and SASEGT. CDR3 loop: CASSEDRGRGTQYF. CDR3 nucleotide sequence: TGTGCCAGCAGTGAGGACAGGGGGCGAGGGACCCAGTACTTC.

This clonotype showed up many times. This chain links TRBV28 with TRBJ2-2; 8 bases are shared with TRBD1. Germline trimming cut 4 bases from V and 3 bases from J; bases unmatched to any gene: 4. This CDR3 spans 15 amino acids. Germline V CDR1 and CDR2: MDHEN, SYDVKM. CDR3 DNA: TGTGCCAGCAGTTCCTACAGGGGGGACACCGGGGAGCTGTTTTTT. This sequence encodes CASSSYRGDTGELFF.

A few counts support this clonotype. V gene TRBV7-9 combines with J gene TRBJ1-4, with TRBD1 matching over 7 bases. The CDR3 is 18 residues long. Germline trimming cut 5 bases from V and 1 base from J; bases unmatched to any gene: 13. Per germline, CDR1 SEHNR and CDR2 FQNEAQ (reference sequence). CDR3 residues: CASSRIRGTALTNEKLFF. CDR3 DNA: TGTGCCAGCAGCAGAATCAGAGGGACAGCCCTAACTAATGAAAAACTGTTTTTT.

CDR3 coding DNA: TGTGCCACAAACTCCGGGACAGGGGGACACACTGAAGCTTTCTTT. Translation: CATNSGTGGHTEAFF. The V and J genes are TRBV5-8 and TRBJ1-1; the match to TRBD1 covers 11 bases. Germline V gene sequence: CDR1 SGHTS, CDR2 YDEGEE. CDR3 length: 15 amino acids. V was clipped by 9 bases and J by 3 bases; unmatched bases: 10.

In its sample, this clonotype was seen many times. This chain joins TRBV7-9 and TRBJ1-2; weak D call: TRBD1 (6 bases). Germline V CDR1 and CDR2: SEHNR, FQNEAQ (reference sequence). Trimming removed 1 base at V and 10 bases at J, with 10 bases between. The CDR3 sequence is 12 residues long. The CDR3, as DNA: TGTGCCAGCAGCTTAGTAGAGGGGGTCTACACCTTC. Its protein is CASSLVEGVYTF.

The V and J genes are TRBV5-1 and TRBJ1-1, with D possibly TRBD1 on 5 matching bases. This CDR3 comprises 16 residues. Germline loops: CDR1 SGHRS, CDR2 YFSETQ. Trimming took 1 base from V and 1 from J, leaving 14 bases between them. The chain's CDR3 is CASSLIMDDRNTEAFF. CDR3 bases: TGCGCCAGCAGCTTGATAATGGACGACAGGAACACTGAAGCTTTCTTT.

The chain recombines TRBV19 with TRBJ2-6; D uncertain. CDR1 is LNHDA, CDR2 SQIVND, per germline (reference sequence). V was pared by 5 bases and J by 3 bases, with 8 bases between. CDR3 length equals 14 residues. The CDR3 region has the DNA TGTGCCAGTAGTCTATTAGGTGGGGCCAACGTCCTGACTTTC. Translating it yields CASSLLGGANVLTF.

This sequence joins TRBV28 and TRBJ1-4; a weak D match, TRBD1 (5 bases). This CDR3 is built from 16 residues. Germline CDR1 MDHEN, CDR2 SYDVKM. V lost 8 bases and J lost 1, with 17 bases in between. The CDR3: CASGWTRRRTNEKLFF. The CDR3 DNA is TGTGCCAGCGGTTGGACACGTCGGAGAACTAATGAAAAACTGTTTTTT.

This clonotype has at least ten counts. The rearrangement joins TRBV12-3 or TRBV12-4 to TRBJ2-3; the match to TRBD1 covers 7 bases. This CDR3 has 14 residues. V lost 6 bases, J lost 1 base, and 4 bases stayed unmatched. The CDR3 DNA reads TGTGCCAGCAGCCGCGGACAGGGCACAGATACGCAGTATTTT. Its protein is CASSRGQGTDTQYF.

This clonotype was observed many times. The CDR3 region has the DNA TGTGCCAGCAGCCGACGGGACAGTTCCGATCAGCCCCAGCATTTT. This codes for CASSRRDSSDQPQHF. The rearrangement joins TRBV7-8 to TRBJ1-5, with 7 bases aligning to TRBD1. Germline loops: CDR1 SGHVS, CDR2 FQNEAQ. With 5 bases clipped from V and 5 bases from J, the junction kept 9 bases outside the gene matches. The CDR3 extends over 15 amino acids.

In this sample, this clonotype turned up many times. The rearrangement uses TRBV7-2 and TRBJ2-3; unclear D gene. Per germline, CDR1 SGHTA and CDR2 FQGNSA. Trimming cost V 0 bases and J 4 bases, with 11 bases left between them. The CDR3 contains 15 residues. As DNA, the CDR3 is TGTGCCAGCAGCTTAGCGGTCAGAAAGTCAGATACGCAGTATTTT. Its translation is CASSLAVRKSDTQYF.

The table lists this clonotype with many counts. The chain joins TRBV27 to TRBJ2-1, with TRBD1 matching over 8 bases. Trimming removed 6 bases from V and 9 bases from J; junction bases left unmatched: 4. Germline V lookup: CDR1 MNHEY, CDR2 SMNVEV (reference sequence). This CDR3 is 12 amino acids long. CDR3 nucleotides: TGTGCCAGCAGACGGACAGGGAGTGAGCAGTTCTTC. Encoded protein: CASRRTGSEQFF.

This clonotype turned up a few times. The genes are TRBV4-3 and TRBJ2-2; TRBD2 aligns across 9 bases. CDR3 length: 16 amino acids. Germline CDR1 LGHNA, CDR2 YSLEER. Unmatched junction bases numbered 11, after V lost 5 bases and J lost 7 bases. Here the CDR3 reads CASSSSGRTRGGELFF. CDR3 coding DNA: TGCGCCAGCAGCTCCAGCGGGAGGACCCGCGGCGGGGAGCTGTTTTTT.

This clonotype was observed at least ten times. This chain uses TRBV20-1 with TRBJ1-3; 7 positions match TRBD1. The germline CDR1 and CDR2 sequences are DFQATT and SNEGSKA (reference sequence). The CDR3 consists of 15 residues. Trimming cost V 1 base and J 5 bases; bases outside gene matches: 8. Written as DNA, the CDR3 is TGCAGTGCTAGAGGCCGGACAGGTGATAGAAACACCATATATTTT. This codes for CSARGRTGDRNTIYF.

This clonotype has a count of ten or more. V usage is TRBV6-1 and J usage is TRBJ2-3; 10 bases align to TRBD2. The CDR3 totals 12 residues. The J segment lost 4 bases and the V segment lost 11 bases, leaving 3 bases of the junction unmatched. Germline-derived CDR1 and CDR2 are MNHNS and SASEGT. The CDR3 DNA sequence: TGTGCCGCTGGACTAGCGGCAGATACGCAGTATTTT. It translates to CAAGLAADTQYF.

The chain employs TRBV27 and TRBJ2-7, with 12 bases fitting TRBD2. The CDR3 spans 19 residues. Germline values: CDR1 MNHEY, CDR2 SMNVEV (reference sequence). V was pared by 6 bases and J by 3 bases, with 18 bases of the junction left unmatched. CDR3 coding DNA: TGTGCCAGCAGCCCTTCTAGCGGGAGGGCGGGTAGAGAAATCTACGAGCAGTACTTC. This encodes CASSPSSGRAGREIYEQYF.